Described below is a single T cell receptor (beta chain) sequence and its context. Its antigen is not identified. These data belong to a study of cytomegalovirus exposure and HLA in healthy donors. Study context: It was reported in a later analysis that the same platform had been used for the approximately 120 validation repertoires as for the roughly 700 first-cohort repertoires. Study-wide points: Both high specificity and high sensitivity reportedly marked the classifier's diagnosis of cytomegalovirus status. Cytomegalovirus-associated TCR beta chains were listed, numbering some 180. According to a subsequent analysis, TCR clusters from the first cohort were inclined to appear together in the roughly 120 validation repertoires.

TCRdb's copy holds only in-frame clones and misses some; the assay was immunoSEQ multiplex PCR. The sample carries under 80,000 clones, roughly 94% recorded once. This CDR3 comprises 15 residues. Trimming took 4 bases from V and 9 from J; bases not matched to a gene: 6. Germline V gives CDR1 SGHRS, CDR2 YFSETQ. The chain carries TRBV5-1 and TRBJ2-1, with 14 bases that match TRBD2. Sequences were obtained from PBMCs. The source is a woman under 30 in good health and CMV-seropositive. CDR3 DNA: TGCGCCAGCAGCCCCGGGACTAGCGGGAGTATTGAGCAGTTCTTC. Protein: CASSPGTSGSIEQFF.